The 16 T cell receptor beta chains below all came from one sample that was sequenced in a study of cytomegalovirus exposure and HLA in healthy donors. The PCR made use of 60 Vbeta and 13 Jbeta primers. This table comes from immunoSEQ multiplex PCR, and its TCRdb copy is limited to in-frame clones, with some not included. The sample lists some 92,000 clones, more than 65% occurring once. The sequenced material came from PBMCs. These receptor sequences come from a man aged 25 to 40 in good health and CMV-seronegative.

The CDR3: CASSVTGAETQYF. The CDR3 DNA is TGTGCCAGCAGCGTAACAGGGGCAGAGACCCAGTACTTC. The chain combines TRBV9 with TRBJ2-5, with 7 bases fitting TRBD1. The CDR3 spans 13 residues. Per germline, CDR1 SGDLS and CDR2 YYNGEE. V gave up 1 base and J gave up 4 bases; unmatched junction bases: 1.

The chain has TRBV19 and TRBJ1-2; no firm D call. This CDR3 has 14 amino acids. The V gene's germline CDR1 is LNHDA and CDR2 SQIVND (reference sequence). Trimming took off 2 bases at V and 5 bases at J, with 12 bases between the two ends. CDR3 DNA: TGTGCCAGTAGTATAAGCCAGGCACCATATGGCTACACCTTC. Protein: CASSISQAPYGYTF.

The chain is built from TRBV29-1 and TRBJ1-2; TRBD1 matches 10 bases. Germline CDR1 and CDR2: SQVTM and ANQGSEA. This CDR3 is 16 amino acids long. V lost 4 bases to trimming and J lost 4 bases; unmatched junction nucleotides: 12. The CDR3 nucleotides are TGCAGCGTTGTAAGGGTCGACAGGGGGCGCGCCTATGGCTACACCTTC. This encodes CSVVRVDRGRAYGYTF.

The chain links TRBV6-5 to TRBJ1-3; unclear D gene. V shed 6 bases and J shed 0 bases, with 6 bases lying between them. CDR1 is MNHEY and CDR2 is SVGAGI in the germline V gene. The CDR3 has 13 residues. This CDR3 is CASRRDSGNTIYF. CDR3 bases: TGTGCCAGCAGACGGGACTCTGGAAACACCATATATTTT.

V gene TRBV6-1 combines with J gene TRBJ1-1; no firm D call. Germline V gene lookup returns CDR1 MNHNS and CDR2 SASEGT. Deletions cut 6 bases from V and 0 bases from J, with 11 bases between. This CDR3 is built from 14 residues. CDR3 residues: CASRPLALNTEAFF. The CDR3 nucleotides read TGTGCCAGCAGACCACTAGCGTTGAACACTGAAGCTTTCTTT.

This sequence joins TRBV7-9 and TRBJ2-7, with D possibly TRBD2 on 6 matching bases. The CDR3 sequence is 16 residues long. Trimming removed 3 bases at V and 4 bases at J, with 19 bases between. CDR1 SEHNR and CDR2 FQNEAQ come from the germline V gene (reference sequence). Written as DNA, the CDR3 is TGTGCCAGCAGCTTCCTGGGGAGGCAAAGGGAATACGAGCAGTACTTC. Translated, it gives CASSFLGRQREYEQYF.

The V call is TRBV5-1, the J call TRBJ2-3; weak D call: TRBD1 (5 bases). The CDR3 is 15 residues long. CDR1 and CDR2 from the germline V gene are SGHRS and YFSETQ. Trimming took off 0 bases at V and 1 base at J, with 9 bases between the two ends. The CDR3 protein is CASSLAGLGTDTQYF. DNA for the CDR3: TGCGCCAGCAGCTTGGCAGGGCTCGGCACAGATACGCAGTATTTT.

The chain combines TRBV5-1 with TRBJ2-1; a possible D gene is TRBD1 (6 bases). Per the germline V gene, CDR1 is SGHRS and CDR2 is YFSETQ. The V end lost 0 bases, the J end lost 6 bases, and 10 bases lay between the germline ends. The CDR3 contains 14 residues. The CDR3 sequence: CASSLGQGTNEQFF. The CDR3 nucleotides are TGCGCCAGCAGCTTGGGGCAGGGGACCAATGAGCAGTTCTTC.

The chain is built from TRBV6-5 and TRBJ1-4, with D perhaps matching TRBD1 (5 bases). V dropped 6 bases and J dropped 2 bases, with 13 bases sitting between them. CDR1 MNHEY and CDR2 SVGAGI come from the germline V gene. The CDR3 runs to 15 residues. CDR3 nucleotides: TGTGCCAGCAGACCCACCGGGACTACTAATGAAAAACTGTTTTTT. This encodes CASRPTGTTNEKLFF.

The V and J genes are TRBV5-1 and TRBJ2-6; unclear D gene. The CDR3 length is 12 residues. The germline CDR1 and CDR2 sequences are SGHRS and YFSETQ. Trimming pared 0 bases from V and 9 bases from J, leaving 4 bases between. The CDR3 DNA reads TGCGCCAGCAGCTTGGGGCTCAACGTCCTGACTTTC. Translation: CASSLGLNVLTF.

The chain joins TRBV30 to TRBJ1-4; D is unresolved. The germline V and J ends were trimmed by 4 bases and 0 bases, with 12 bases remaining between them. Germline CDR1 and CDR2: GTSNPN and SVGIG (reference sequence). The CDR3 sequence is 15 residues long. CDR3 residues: CAWTPWATTNEKLFF. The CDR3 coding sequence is TGTGCCTGGACCCCATGGGCAACAACTAATGAAAAACTGTTTTTT.

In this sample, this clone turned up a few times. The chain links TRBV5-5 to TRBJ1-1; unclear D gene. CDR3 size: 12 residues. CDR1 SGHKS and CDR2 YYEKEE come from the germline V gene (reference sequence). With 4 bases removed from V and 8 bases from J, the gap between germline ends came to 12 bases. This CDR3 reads CASSHNGAEAFF. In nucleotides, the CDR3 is TGTGCCAGCAGCCACAACGGAGCCGAAGCTTTCTTT.

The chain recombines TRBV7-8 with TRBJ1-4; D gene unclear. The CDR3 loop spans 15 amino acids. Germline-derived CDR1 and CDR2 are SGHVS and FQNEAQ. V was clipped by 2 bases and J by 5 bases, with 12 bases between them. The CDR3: CASSLSRGFNEKLFF. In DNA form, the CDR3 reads TGTGCCAGCAGCTTATCCAGAGGGTTCAATGAAAAACTGTTTTTT.

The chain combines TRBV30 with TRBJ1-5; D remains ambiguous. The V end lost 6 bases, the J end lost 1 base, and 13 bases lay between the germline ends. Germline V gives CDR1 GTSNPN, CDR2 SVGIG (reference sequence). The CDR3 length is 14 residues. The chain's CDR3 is CACAPVASNQPQHF. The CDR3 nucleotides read TGTGCCTGTGCCCCAGTGGCCAGCAATCAGCCCCAGCATTTT. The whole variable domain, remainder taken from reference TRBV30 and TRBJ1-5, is SQTIHQWPATLVQPVGSPLSLECTVEGTSNPNLYWYRQAAGRGLQLLFYSVGIGQISSEVPQNLSASRPQDRQFILSSKKLLLSDSGFYLCACAPVASNQPQHFGDGTRLSIL.

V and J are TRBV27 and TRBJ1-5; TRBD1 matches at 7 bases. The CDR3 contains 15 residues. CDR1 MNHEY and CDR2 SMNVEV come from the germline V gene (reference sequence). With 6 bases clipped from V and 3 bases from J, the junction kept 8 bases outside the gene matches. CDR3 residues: CASRMGTAPNQPQHF. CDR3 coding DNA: TGTGCCAGCAGGATGGGGACAGCCCCCAATCAGCCCCAGCATTTT.

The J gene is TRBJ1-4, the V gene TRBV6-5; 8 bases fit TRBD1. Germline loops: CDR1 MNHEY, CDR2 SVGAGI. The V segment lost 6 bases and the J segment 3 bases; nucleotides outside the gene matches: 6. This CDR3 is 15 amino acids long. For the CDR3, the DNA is TGTGCCAGCAGGCCAGGACAGGGCGCTAATGAAAAACTGTTTTTT. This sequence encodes CASRPGQGANEKLFF.